A single T cell receptor beta chain is shown here with its context. The data stem from a study of OX40 agonist ivuxolimab in advanced cancers. On the study more broadly: Partial responses were achieved by three patients, one with hepatocellular carcinoma and two with cutaneous melanoma.

The V gene's germline CDR1 is SGHAT and CDR2 FQNNGV. CDR3 size: 16 residues. V trimming: 1 base; J trimming: 6 bases; junction bases outside the gene matches: 9. Profiling relied on immunoSEQ multiplex PCR, and the TCRdb table lists in-frame clones only, not all of them. The data show approximately 70,000 clones, with about 85% seen just once and about 0.83% held by the top ten. Here the sequenced sample was CD4+ or CD8+ T cells sorted from blood, taken in a trial of the OX40 agonist ivuxolimab. V usage is TRBV11-2 and J usage is TRBJ2-1; 7 bases are a match to TRBD2. The sequence came from an adult with an advanced solid tumor such as melanoma, head and neck, liver or kidney cancer. The CDR3 nucleotides read TGTGCCAGCAGCTTAGGTGGGTACCGGACTAGCAATGAGCAGTTCTTC. This sequence encodes CASSLGGYRTSNEQFF.